Presented here are 26 T cell receptor beta chains from one specimen sequenced in a study of blood T cell repertoires in COVID-19. This table comes from immunoSEQ multiplex PCR, and its TCRdb copy is limited to in-frame clones, with some not included. The data show approximately 220,000 clones, with approximately 80% seen just once and 1.3% held by the top ten. The specimen was PBMCs or T cells enriched from blood (not recorded which). Source of these receptors: a woman in her thirties or forties with acute COVID-19.

The genes are TRBV5-6 and TRBJ1-2, with a possible D match to TRBD1 (5 bases). V was shortened by 4 bases and J by 2 bases, with 15 bases between the two germline ends. The germline V gene encodes CDR1 SGHDT and CDR2 YYEEEE. CDR3 size: 15 residues. The CDR3 region has the DNA TGTGCCAGCAGCCATCCTGGGGGGACCAACTATGGCTACACCTTC. Its translation is CASSHPGGTNYGYTF.

This rearrangement joins TRBV30 to TRBJ1-2, with 8 bases that match TRBD1. Germline V CDR1 and CDR2: GTSNPN, SVGIG (reference sequence). J lost 4 bases, V lost 2 bases, and 9 bases had no gene match. CDR3 length: 15 amino acids. The CDR3 coding sequence is TGTGCCTGGAGTCCTCTGGACAGGGACGGCTATGGCTACACCTTC. Its translation is CAWSPLDRDGYGYTF.

In its sample, this clone was seen a few times. The chain joins TRBV2 to TRBJ2-7; D gene unclear. Germline lookup yields CDR1 SNHLY and CDR2 FYNNEI. The V gene lost 2 bases and the J gene lost 0 bases, with 8 bases spanning the gap. This CDR3 is 14 amino acids long. CDR3 in amino acids: CASSEWAISYEQYF. In nucleotides, the CDR3 is TGTGCCAGCAGTGAATGGGCCATCTCCTACGAGCAGTACTTC.

V gene TRBV29-1 combines with J gene TRBJ1-5; no reliable D call. Germline V gene sequence: CDR1 SQVTM, CDR2 ANQGSEA. The CDR3 runs to 14 residues. In DNA, the CDR3 is TGCCCCCGGCGAGGGCAAACTCTCAATCAGCCCCAGCATTTT. Translating gives CPRRGQTLNQPQHF.

This clone was seen only once. This chain links TRBV4-1 with TRBJ1-5, with unresolved D. This CDR3 has 14 amino acids. Germline V gene lookup returns CDR1 MGHRA and CDR2 YSYEKL. Deletions cut 0 bases from V and 4 bases from J, with 7 bases between. The CDR3 loop is CASSQENSNQPQHF. The DNA of the CDR3 is TGCGCCAGCAGCCAAGAAAACAGTAATCAGCCCCAGCATTTT.

V usage is TRBV7-9 and J usage is TRBJ1-1, with D unresolved. From germline, CDR1 is SEHNR and CDR2 FQNEAQ (reference sequence). This CDR3 has 13 residues. Trimming shortened V by 5 bases and J by 1 base, and 8 bases separated the two germline ends. DNA of the CDR3: TGTGCCAGCAGCACCCGACAGAACACTGAAGCTTTCTTT. It specifies CASSTRQNTEAFF.

The chain employs TRBV10-3 and TRBJ2-7, with a tentative D call TRBD2 (6 bases). The germline V gene encodes CDR1 ENHRY and CDR2 SYGVKD. The V and J ends lost 2 bases and 8 bases respectively, with 16 bases between them. The CDR3 loop spans 14 amino acids. CDR3 amino acids: CAISEVEGSGQQYF. CDR3 nucleotide sequence: TGTGCCATCAGTGAGGTGGAGGGAAGTGGACAGCAGTACTTC.

J is TRBJ1-2 and V is TRBV29-1; D might be TRBD1 (6 bases). The germline V gene has CDR1 SQVTM and CDR2 ANQGSEA. V lost 4 bases to trimming and J lost 6 bases, with 15 bases between them. This CDR3 is built from 13 residues. This CDR3 reads CSVAKRGGDGYTF. CDR3 coding DNA: TGCAGCGTTGCCAAGAGGGGGGGTGATGGCTACACCTTC.

The chain uses TRBV25-1 and TRBJ2-6; TRBD2 agrees at 7 bases. V trimming: 1 base; J trimming: 4 bases; junction bases outside the gene matches: 4. Germline CDR1 and CDR2: MGHDK and SYGVNS. The CDR3 is 16 residues long. The CDR3 sequence is CASSEWGGFGANVLTF. The CDR3 DNA sequence: TGTGCCAGCAGTGAATGGGGGGGTTTCGGGGCCAACGTCCTGACTTTC.

The chain is built from TRBV5-3 and TRBJ1-2, with 7 positions matching TRBD1. TRBV5-3 is treated as an ORF (open reading frame) with a function not yet certain. The CDR3 spans 13 residues. The ends lost 4 bases at V and 4 bases at J; junction bases unmatched: 4. The CDR3 is CARSEDRVYGYTF. CDR3 DNA sequence: TGTGCCAGAAGCGAAGACAGGGTCTATGGCTACACCTTC.

This clone occurred once. The chain uses TRBV19 and TRBJ1-2, with D perhaps TRBD1 (6 bases). This CDR3 contains 13 residues. Germline V gene lookup returns CDR1 LNHDA and CDR2 SQIVND (reference sequence). Between the trimmed V and J ends, which lost 3 bases and 6 bases, there was a span of 11 bases. The CDR3, as DNA: TGTGCCAGTAGTATGTCTGGGGGCGATGGCTACACCTTC. Its protein is CASSMSGGDGYTF. The whole variable domain, remainder taken from reference TRBV19 and TRBJ1-2, is DGGITQSPKYLFRKEGQNVTLSCEQNLNHDAMYWYRQDPGQGLRLIYYSQIVNDFQKGDIAEGYSVSREKKESFPLTVTSAQKNPTAFYLCASSMSGGDGYTFGSGTRLTVV.

The gene calls are TRBV28 and TRBJ1-2; 7 positions match TRBD1. Germline lookup yields CDR1 MDHEN and CDR2 SYDVKM. The CDR3 extends over 14 amino acids. V lost 6 bases to trimming and J lost 8 bases; unmatched junction nucleotides: 12. The CDR3 is CASRTGTDTRGYTF. CDR3 coding DNA: TGTGCCAGCAGAACCGGGACAGACACCAGGGGCTACACCTTC.

This chain links TRBV10-2 with TRBJ2-5; D perhaps matches TRBD2 (5 bases). Germline V gene data show CDR1 as WSHSY and CDR2 as SAAADI. This CDR3 is built from 14 residues. Trimming shortened V by 7 bases and J by 0 bases, and 12 bases separated the two germline ends. CDR3 nucleotide sequence: TGCGCCAGCAAACGAGGAGGAGACCAAGAGACCCAGTACTTC. This sequence encodes CASKRGGDQETQYF.

A remark on this clone: One junction end disagrees with the germline gene, perhaps due to a read error. The chain uses TRBV3-1 (or the pseudogene TRBV3-2) and TRBJ2-1; D might be TRBD2 (5 bases). Germline V lookup: CDR1 LGHDT, CDR2 YNNKEL (reference sequence). This CDR3 comprises 14 residues. The chain's CDR3 is CASSQVSGYSEQFF. The CDR3 coding sequence is TGTGCCAGCAGCCAAGTATCGGGGTACAGTGAGCAGTTCTTC.

The rearrangement links TRBV3-1 (or the pseudogene TRBV3-2) to TRBJ2-1; D is undetermined. Trimming took off 4 bases at V and 4 bases at J, with 5 bases between the two ends. The CDR3 has 12 amino acids. Germline V gene sequence: CDR1 LGHDT, CDR2 YNNKEL (reference sequence). CDR3 residues: CASSPQYNEQFF. The CDR3 DNA is TGTGCCAGCAGCCCCCAATACAATGAGCAGTTCTTC.

V usage is TRBV5-4 and J usage is TRBJ2-1, with a weak D call TRBD1 (5 bases). V dropped 0 bases and J dropped 7 bases, with 8 bases sitting between them. CDR1 is SGHNT and CDR2 is YYREEE in the germline V gene (reference sequence). This CDR3 comprises 13 residues. CDR3 DNA sequence: TGTGCCAGCAGCTTGGAGGGGTGGAATGAGCAGTTCTTC. Protein: CASSLEGWNEQFF.

This chain links TRBV18 with TRBJ1-6; TRBD1 matches 8 bases. Germline V gene sequence: CDR1 KGHSH, CDR2 LQKENI. CDR3 length: 15 residues. With V trimmed by 5 bases and J by 9 bases, 9 bases remained unmatched. In DNA form, the CDR3 reads TGTGCCAGCTCATTCAATCAGGGGGCAAGTTCACCCCTCCACTTT. Protein product: CASSFNQGASSPLHF.

V and J are TRBV2 and TRBJ2-3, with 7 bases that match TRBD2. Germline V gives CDR1 SNHLY, CDR2 FYNNEI. Trimming at V came to 4 bases and at J to 0 bases, leaving 1 base not matched to a gene. This CDR3 is built from 14 residues. The CDR3 DNA is TGTGCCAGCAGTGTTAGCGGGAGCACAGATACGCAGTATTTT. Translated: CASSVSGSTDTQYF. Using reference TRBV2 and TRBJ2-3 for the parts outside the CDR3, the full variable domain is EPEVTQTPSHQVTQMGQEVILRCVPISNHLYFYWYRQILGQKVEFLVSFYNNEISEKSEIFDDQFSVERPDGSNFTLKIRSTKLEDSAMYFCASSVSGSTDTQYFGPGTRLTVL.

The chain is built from TRBV5-4 and TRBJ2-7; 10 bases map to TRBD1. Germline V CDR1 and CDR2: SGHNT, YYREEE (reference sequence). V lost 4 bases and J lost 0; bases outside the gene matches: 4. This CDR3 comprises 15 residues. DNA for the CDR3: TGTGCCAGCAGCCGGACAGGGGGTTTCTCCTACGAGCAGTACTTC. It codes for CASSRTGGFSYEQYF. The variable domain in full, with the rest retrieved from reference TRBV5-4 and TRBJ2-7, is ETGVTQSPTHLIKTRGQQVTLRCSSQSGHNTVSWYQQALGQGPQFIFQYYREEENGRGNFPPRFSGLQFPNYSSELNVNALELDDSALYLCASSRTGGFSYEQYFGPGTRLTVT.

This chain links TRBV19 with TRBJ2-1, with 7 positions matching TRBD1. Germline values: CDR1 LNHDA, CDR2 SQIVND (reference sequence). V shed 7 bases and J 5 bases; nucleotides not matched to a gene: 8. The CDR3 is 14 amino acids. The CDR3 loop reads CASTGPDRDNEQFF. CDR3 nucleotides: TGTGCCAGTACTGGCCCTGACAGGGACAATGAGCAGTTCTTC. Full variable domain (missing parts from reference TRBV19 and TRBJ2-1): DGGITQSPKYLFRKEGQNVTLSCEQNLNHDAMYWYRQDPGQGLRLIYYSQIVNDFQKGDIAEGYSVSREKKESFPLTVTSAQKNPTAFYLCASTGPDRDNEQFFGPGTRLTVL.

The gene calls are TRBV11-3 and TRBJ2-2, with a weak D call TRBD1 (6 bases). Germline loops: CDR1 SGHNT, CDR2 YENEEA. CDR3 length equals 15 residues. V lost 6 bases, J lost 1 base, and 12 bases lay in between. The CDR3 coding sequence is TGTGCCAGCAGTGGGGGCCGGGAGAACACCGGGGAGCTGTTTTTT. It translates to CASSGGRENTGELFF.

This clone was seen once. Other DNA sequences of this sample code for an identical CDR3. This chain uses TRBV5-8 with TRBJ1-5; TRBD1 is a possible D gene (5 bases). Trimming pared 4 bases from V and 4 bases from J, leaving 9 bases between. Germline CDR1 SGHTS, CDR2 YDEGEE. The CDR3 totals 13 residues. CDR3 in amino acids: CASSLDRNQPQHF. The CDR3 DNA sequence: TGTGCCAGCAGCCTCGACAGAAATCAGCCCCAGCATTTT.

The rearrangement links TRBV3-1 (or the pseudogene TRBV3-2) to TRBJ2-1, with TRBD1 matching 8 bases. Germline V gene data show CDR1 as LGHDT and CDR2 as YNNKEL (reference sequence). Losses at the gene ends were 3 bases for V and 12 bases for J; bases not matched to a gene: 10. The CDR3 is 14 residues long. The CDR3 DNA sequence: TGTGCCAGCAGCCACAAAGCAACCGGGACAGGGCAGTTCTTC. Translated: CASSHKATGTGQFF.

This clone was detected once. The rearrangement uses TRBV24-1 and TRBJ2-7, with 8 nucleotides matching TRBD2. Germline trimming cut 5 bases from V and 6 bases from J; bases unmatched to any gene: 8. CDR1 is KGHDR and CDR2 is SFDVKD in the germline V gene. CDR3 length equals 14 residues. CDR3 bases: TGTGCCACCAGTGCGACGGGAGGGCCCCCCGAGCAGTACTTC. Translating gives CATSATGGPPEQYF.

CDR3 amino acids: CASSTPGAPDLTEAFF. The CDR3 DNA is TGTGCCAGTAGTACCCCAGGGGCCCCAGATTTAACTGAAGCTTTCTTT. This rearrangement joins TRBV19 to TRBJ1-1; perhaps TRBD1 as D (6 bases). Trimming cost V 4 bases and J 5 bases, with 20 bases left between them. The CDR3 runs to 16 residues. Germline V gene sequence: CDR1 LNHDA, CDR2 SQIVND (reference sequence).

The chain recombines TRBV7-2 with TRBJ1-2; perhaps TRBD1 as D (5 bases). The CDR3 spans 16 residues. The germline V and J ends were trimmed by 5 bases and 4 bases, with 20 bases remaining between them. Per the germline V gene, CDR1 is SGHTA and CDR2 is FQGNSA. As DNA, the CDR3 is TGTGCCAGCAGCCGGACCGGGACGGGGGGTTCCTATGGCTACACCTTC. Amino acid sequence: CASSRTGTGGSYGYTF.